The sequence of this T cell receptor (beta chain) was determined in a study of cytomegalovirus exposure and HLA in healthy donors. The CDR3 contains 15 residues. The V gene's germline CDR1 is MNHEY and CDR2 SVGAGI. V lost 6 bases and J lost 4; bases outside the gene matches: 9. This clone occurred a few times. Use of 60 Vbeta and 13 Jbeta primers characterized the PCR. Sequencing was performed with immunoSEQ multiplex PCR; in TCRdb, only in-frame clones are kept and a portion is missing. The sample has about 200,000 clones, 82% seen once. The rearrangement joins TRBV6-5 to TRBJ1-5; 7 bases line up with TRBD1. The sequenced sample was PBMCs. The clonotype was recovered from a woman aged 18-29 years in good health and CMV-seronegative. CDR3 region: CASSPLDRENQPQHF. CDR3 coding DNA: TGTGCCAGCAGCCCCCTCGACAGGGAAAATCAGCCCCAGCATTTT.